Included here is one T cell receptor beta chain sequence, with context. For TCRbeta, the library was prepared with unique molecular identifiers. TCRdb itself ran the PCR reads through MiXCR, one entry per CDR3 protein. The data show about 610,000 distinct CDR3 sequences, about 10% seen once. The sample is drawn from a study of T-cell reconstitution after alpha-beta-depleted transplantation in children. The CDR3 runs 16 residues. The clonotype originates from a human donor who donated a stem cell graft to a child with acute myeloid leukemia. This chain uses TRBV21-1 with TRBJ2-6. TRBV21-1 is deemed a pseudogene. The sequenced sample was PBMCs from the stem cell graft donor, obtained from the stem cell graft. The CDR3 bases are TGTGCCAGCAGCTCGAATCGCCTCTCTGGGGCCAACGTCCTGACTTTC. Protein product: CASSSNRLSGANVLTF.